This TCR beta chain was captured by sequencing in a study of spatial heterogeneity in lung cancer. In the study overall: Each distinct TCR and UMI combination averaged more than ten appearances in raw reads.

The CDR3 has 14 residues. Trimming removed 1 base at V and 2 bases at J, with 10 bases between. Germline V gene lookup returns CDR1 GTSNPN and CDR2 SVGIG (reference sequence). A unique molecular identifier was carried by every single TCR cDNA molecule. TCRdb used MiXCR to reprocess the 5' RACE reads, holding one entry per CDR3 protein. The sample includes about 92,000 distinct CDR3 sequences, 10% to 15% of them seen just once. This clonotype was observed at least ten times. The time point was: sample taken at primary tumor resection. Whole RNA came from tumor, nontumor lung or frozen PBMC and was sequenced without being sorted. The donors were 65 to 85 patients with non-small cell lung cancer that was early-stage and untreated.

The rearrangement uses TRBV30 and TRBJ2-3, with D unresolved. The sample consisted of PBMCs, taken at surgery. The sequence derives from a male donor with early-stage non-small cell lung cancer. CDR3 sequence: CAWSGPRVTDTQYF. In DNA, the CDR3 is TGTGCCTGGAGTGGCCCCCGAGTCACAGATACGCAGTATTTT.